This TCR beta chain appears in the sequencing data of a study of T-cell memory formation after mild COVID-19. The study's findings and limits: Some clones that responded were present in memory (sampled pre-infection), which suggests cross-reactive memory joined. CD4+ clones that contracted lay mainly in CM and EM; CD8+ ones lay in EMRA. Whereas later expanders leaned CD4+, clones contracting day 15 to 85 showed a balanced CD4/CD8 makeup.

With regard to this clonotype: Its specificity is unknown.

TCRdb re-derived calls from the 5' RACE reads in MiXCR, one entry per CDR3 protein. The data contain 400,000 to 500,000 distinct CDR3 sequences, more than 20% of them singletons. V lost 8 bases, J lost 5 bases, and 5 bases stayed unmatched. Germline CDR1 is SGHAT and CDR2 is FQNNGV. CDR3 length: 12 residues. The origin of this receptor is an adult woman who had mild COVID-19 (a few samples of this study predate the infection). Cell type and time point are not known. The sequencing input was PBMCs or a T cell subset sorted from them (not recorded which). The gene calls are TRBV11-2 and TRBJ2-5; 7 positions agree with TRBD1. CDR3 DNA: TGTGCCAGCCAAGGGGGCTGGGAGACCCAGTACTTC. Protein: CASQGGWETQYF.